This TCR beta chain came from a study of CD8+ T cells in alopecia areata. Treatment meaning: oral pan-JAK inhibitor, 5-10 mg twice daily. Extracted RNA was reverse transcribed into cDNA, the sequencing template. Generated by immunoSEQ multiplex PCR, the TCRdb table keeps only in-frame clones and is missing some. The sample records about 290,000 clones, roughly 50% being singletons. Germline V lookup: CDR1 SNHLY, CDR2 FYNNEI. V lost 6 bases and J 2 bases, leaving 11 bases between the germline ends. The CDR3 has 15 residues. Points from the study as a whole: While tofacitinib was given, many expanded lesional clones persisted in scalp and blood. Among the 100 top clones, expanded CD8+ clones, like scalp clonality, were significantly decreased by tofacitinib. Clarity of TCR sharing across patients fell short of that in mice, possibly HLA-related. Scalp specimens additionally yield sequences from normal skin's resident alphabeta T cells.

A note on this clone: Its cognate antigen is unknown.

Here the sequenced sample was CD4+ T cells sorted from blood, taken at week 24, from a patient treated with tofacitinib. This TCR was recovered from a human donor with alopecia areata. The chain uses TRBV2 and TRBJ2-6; D perhaps matches TRBD2 (6 bases). The CDR3 DNA reads as TGTGCCAGCAGCCAGGGAGGCGCTGGGGCCAACGTCCTGACTTTC. This encodes CASSQGGAGANVLTF.